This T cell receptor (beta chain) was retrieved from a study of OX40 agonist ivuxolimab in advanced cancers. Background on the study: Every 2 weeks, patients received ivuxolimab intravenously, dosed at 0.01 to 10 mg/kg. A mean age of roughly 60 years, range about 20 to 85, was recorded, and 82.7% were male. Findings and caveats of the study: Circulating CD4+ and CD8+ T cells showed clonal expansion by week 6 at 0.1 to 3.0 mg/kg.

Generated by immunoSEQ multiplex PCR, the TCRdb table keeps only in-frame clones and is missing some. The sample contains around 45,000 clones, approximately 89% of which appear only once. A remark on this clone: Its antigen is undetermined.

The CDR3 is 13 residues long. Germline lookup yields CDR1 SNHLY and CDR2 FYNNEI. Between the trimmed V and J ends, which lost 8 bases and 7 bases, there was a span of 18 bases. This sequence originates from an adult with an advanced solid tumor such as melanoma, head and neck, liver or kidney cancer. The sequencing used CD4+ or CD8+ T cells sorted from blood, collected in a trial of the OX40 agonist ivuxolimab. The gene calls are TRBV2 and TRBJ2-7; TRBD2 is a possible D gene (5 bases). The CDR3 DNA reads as TGTGCCAGCGGAGAGGGATTGAGAATAGAGCAGTACTTC. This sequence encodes CASGEGLRIEQYF.